One and the same sample provided the 17 T cell receptor beta chains below, sequenced in a study of identical twins. TCRdb redid the calling of the 5' RACE reads with MiXCR, one entry per CDR3 protein. The sample carries 1.5 million to 2 million distinct CDR3 sequences, roughly a third recorded once. What was sequenced was cord blood. The receptor source for this set is a newborn girl in good health.

The gene calls are TRBV28 and TRBJ1-2, with D perhaps TRBD1 (6 bases). Germline values: CDR1 MDHEN, CDR2 SYDVKM. The CDR3 extends over 13 amino acids. V dropped 5 bases and J dropped 7 bases, with 14 bases sitting between them. The CDR3 reads CASSLDRQGGYTF. CDR3 bases: TGTGCCAGCAGTCTCGACAGGCAGGGTGGCTACACCTTC.

This chain connects TRBV20-1 to TRBJ2-1; TRBD2 aligns across 14 bases. The CDR3 is 15 amino acids. CDR1 and CDR2 (germline): DFQATT, SNEGSKA (reference sequence). After removal of 7 bases from V and 7 bases from J, the junction contained 9 bases not matched to a gene. Written as DNA, the CDR3 is TGCAGTGTCCTACCCGGGACTAGCGGGAGAAATGAGCAGTTCTTC. Amino acids: CSVLPGTSGRNEQFF.

This clonotype has ten or more counts. CDR3 coding DNA: TGTGCCAGCAGTTGGGGAGCCAACCAAGAGACCCAGTACTTC. Translated, it gives CASSWGANQETQYF. This chain uses TRBV27 with TRBJ2-5, with D tentatively TRBD2 (5 bases). V gave up 4 bases and J gave up 0 bases, with 9 bases separating them. Germline CDR1 reads MNHEY; CDR2 reads SMNVEV (reference sequence). The CDR3 covers 14 residues.

This clonotype has more than one count but fewer than ten. The chain carries TRBV13 and TRBJ2-7; D may be TRBD2 (6 bases). Trimming left V 0 bases short and J 2 bases short, with 8 bases between. Germline V gene lookup returns CDR1 PRHDT and CDR2 FYEKMQ (reference sequence). The CDR3 has 14 amino acids. The DNA for the CDR3 is TGTGCCAGCAGCTTAGGGGAGGGGACCTACGAGCAGTACTTC. It translates to CASSLGEGTYEQYF.

The genes are TRBV28 and TRBJ1-2; TRBD1 is a possible D gene (5 bases). Germline V gives CDR1 MDHEN, CDR2 SYDVKM. The CDR3 is made up of 13 amino acids. V lost 7 bases and J 4 bases, leaving 13 bases between the germline ends. This CDR3 is CASILRQGYGYTF. The CDR3 bases are TGTGCCAGCATCTTGAGGCAGGGCTATGGCTACACCTTC.

This clonotype was observed a few times. The chain combines TRBV27 with TRBJ2-7; 9 bases map to TRBD2. The CDR3 extends over 15 amino acids. Germline values: CDR1 MNHEY, CDR2 SMNVEV (reference sequence). The ends lost 6 bases at V and 0 bases at J; junction bases unmatched: 6. This chain's CDR3 is CASSPKGLASYEQYF. Here the CDR3 DNA reads TGTGCCAGCAGCCCCAAGGGACTAGCCTCCTACGAGCAGTACTTC.

The genes are TRBV6-1 and TRBJ1-1; no firm D call. This CDR3 is 17 amino acids long. The V and J ends lost 7 bases and 1 base respectively, with 22 bases between them. Germline CDR1 MNHNS, CDR2 SASEGT. The CDR3 sequence: CASTANVGRVGNTEAFF. The CDR3 coding sequence is TGTGCCAGCACCGCCAATGTGGGTAGGGTGGGGAACACTGAAGCTTTCTTT.

The J gene is TRBJ2-7, the V gene TRBV6-4, with 14 bases identical to TRBD2. This CDR3 is built from 18 residues. Germline-derived CDR1 and CDR2 are MRHNA and SNTAGT. Trimming at V came to 2 bases and at J to 2 bases, leaving 8 bases not matched to a gene. DNA for the CDR3: TGTGCCAGCAGTGACGCAACCTTGGGACTAGCGGGAGCCTACGAGCAGTACTTC. Its protein product is CASSDATLGLAGAYEQYF.

This clonotype was counted a few times. The chain carries TRBV7-2 and TRBJ2-6, with TRBD1 matching 7 bases. From germline, CDR1 is SGHTA and CDR2 FQGNSA. The CDR3 spans 17 residues. V lost 5 bases to trimming and J lost 0 bases; unmatched junction nucleotides: 7. CDR3 sequence (DNA): TGTGCCAGCAGCCGTATAGGGACAGCCTCTGGGGCCAACGTCCTGACTTTC. Protein sequence: CASSRIGTASGANVLTF.

This clonotype was observed a few times. The chain employs TRBV6-5 and TRBJ2-5; D is undetermined. V lost 6 bases and J lost 11, with 16 bases in between. CDR1 is MNHEY, CDR2 SVGAGI, per germline. The CDR3 totals 12 residues. The CDR3 loop is CASSPYNNEQYF. For the CDR3, the DNA is TGTGCCAGCAGCCCCTACAACAATGAGCAGTACTTC.

This clonotype showed up just once. The chain recombines TRBV5-1 with TRBJ1-2, with D possibly TRBD1 on 5 matching bases. V shed 0 bases and J shed 3 bases, with 21 bases lying between them. Looked up from germline, CDR1 is SGHRS and CDR2 is YFSETQ. The CDR3 totals 18 residues. CDR3 sequence (DNA): TGCGCCAGCAGCTTGGCCCCGGGGGGGGGAGGTCGGCACTATGGCTACACCTTC. Protein: CASSLAPGGGGRHYGYTF.

V gene TRBV10-3 combines with J gene TRBJ2-1; D perhaps matches TRBD2 (6 bases). The germline V gene has CDR1 ENHRY and CDR2 SYGVKD. Trimming shortened V by 2 bases and J by 5 bases, and 19 bases separated the two germline ends. The CDR3 length is 17 residues. CDR3 coding DNA: TGTGCCATCAGTGAGGGACGGGGGACCGGAGGACACAATGAGCAGTTCTTC. Translating gives CAISEGRGTGGHNEQFF.

In DNA form, the CDR3 reads TGCAGCGTTGAAAGGGAGACAGATACGCAGTATTTT. It translates to CSVERETDTQYF. The gene calls are TRBV29-1 and TRBJ2-3, with a tentative D call TRBD2 (5 bases). Trimming pared 2 bases from V and 3 bases from J, leaving 6 bases between. Germline CDR1 is SQVTM and CDR2 is ANQGSEA. The CDR3 is 12 residues long.

The chain joins TRBV7-8 to TRBJ2-3; D is unresolved. From germline, CDR1 is SGHVS and CDR2 FQNEAQ. The CDR3 sequence is 15 residues long. V was shortened by 3 bases and J by 2 bases, with 12 bases between the two germline ends. Here the CDR3 DNA reads TGTGCCAGCAGCTTGGGCCTTGGGATCACAGATACGCAGTATTTT. Protein product: CASSLGLGITDTQYF.

This sequence joins TRBV7-2 and TRBJ1-2; TRBD1 agrees at 7 bases. V lost 5 bases and J lost 4; bases outside the gene matches: 10. Germline assignment: CDR1 SGHTA and CDR2 FQGNSA. The CDR3 spans 15 residues. CDR3 sequence: CASSITGVLTYGYTF. Here the CDR3 DNA reads TGTGCCAGCAGCATAACAGGGGTCCTTACCTATGGCTACACCTTC.

The gene calls are TRBV5-5 and TRBJ2-2; D might be TRBD2 (6 bases). The V end was cut by 5 bases, the J end by 4 bases, with 9 bases between. The CDR3 extends over 13 amino acids. Germline CDR1 is SGHKS and CDR2 is YYEKEE (reference sequence). As DNA, the CDR3 is TGTGCCAGCAGAGCGGGTTTCACCGGGGAGCTGTTTTTT. Protein sequence: CASRAGFTGELFF.

The V gene is TRBV5-1, the J gene TRBJ1-2; a weak D match, TRBD1 (6 bases). CDR3 length: 16 amino acids. CDR1 and CDR2 from the germline V gene are SGHRS and YFSETQ. V was shortened by 2 bases and J by 6 bases, with 20 bases between the two germline ends. This chain's CDR3 is CASSFWNADRGDGYTF. CDR3 nucleotides: TGCGCCAGCAGCTTTTGGAATGCGGACAGAGGCGATGGCTACACCTTC.